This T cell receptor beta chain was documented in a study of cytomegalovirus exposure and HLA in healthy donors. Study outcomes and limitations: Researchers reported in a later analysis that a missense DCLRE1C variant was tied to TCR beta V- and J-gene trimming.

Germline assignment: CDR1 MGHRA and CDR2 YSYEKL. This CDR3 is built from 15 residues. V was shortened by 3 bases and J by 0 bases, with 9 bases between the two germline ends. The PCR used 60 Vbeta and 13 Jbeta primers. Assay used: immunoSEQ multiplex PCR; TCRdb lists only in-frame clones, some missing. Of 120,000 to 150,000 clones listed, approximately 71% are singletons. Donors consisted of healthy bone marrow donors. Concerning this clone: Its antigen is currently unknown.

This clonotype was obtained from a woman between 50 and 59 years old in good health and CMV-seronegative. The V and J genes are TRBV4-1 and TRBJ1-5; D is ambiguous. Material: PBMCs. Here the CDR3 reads CASSQAGDSNQPQHF. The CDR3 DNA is TGCGCCAGCAGCCAGGCCGGAGATAGCAATCAGCCCCAGCATTTT.